What follows describes a single T cell receptor beta chain. Authors' analysis steps: Reference gene primer amplification yielded estimated nucleated cell counts. Clones were read by immunoSEQ multiplex PCR, and TCRdb kept only the in-frame ones, dropping some. V, J and clone size derive from that table, while D and trimming were established from the DNA sequence. The sample yields approximately 200,000 clones, just under 90% seen once. The data derive from a study of blood T cell repertoires in COVID-19. Study as a whole: The samples span acute and convalescent COVID-19 from the United States, Italy and Spain.

Residents of about two dozen US areas, aged roughly 18 to 90 years, made up the participants. The study assigned cohorts using participant-reported clinical history. CDR3 length: 15 amino acids. Trimming took off 5 bases at V and 1 base at J, with 17 bases between the two ends. Germline values: CDR1 GTSNPN, CDR2 SVGIG (reference sequence). This clonotype was obtained from a man aged 25 to 40 who had recovered from COVID-19. V gene TRBV30 combines with J gene TRBJ1-1; a possible D gene is TRBD1 (6 bases). Sequenced: PBMCs or T cells enriched from blood (not recorded which). CDR3 DNA: TGTGCCTGGTCCACAGGGTGGCTGGGGAACACTGAAGCTTTCTTT. It is translated as CAWSTGWLGNTEAFF.